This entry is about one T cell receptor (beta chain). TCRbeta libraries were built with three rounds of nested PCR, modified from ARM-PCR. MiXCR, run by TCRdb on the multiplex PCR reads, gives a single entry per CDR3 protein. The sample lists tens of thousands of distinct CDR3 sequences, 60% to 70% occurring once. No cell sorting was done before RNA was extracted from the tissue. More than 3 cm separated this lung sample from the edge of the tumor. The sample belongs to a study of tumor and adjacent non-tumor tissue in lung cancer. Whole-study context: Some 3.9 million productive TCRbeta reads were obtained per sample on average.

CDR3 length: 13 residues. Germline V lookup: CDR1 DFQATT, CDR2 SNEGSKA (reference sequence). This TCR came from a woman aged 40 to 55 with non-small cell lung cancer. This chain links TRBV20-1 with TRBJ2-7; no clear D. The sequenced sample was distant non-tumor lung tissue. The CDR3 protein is CNDLGTQSYEQYF. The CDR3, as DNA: TGCAATGATTTGGGCACCCAGTCCTACGAGCAGTACTTC.